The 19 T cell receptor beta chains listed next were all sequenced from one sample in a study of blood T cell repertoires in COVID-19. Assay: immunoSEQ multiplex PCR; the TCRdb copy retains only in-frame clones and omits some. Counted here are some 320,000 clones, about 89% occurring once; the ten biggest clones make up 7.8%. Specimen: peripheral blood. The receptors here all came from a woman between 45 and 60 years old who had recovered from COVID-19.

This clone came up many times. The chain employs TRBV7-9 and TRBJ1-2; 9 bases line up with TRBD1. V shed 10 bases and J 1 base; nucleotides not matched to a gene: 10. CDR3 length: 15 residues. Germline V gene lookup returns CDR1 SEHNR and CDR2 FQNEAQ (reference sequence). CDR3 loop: CATAPRDRDNYGYTF. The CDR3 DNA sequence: TGTGCCACCGCACCAAGGGACAGGGATAACTATGGCTACACCTTC.

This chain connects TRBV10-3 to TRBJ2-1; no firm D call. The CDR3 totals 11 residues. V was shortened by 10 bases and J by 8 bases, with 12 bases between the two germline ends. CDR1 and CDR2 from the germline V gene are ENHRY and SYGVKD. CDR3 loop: CATANLDEQFF. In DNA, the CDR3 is TGTGCCACCGCGAATCTGGATGAGCAGTTCTTC.

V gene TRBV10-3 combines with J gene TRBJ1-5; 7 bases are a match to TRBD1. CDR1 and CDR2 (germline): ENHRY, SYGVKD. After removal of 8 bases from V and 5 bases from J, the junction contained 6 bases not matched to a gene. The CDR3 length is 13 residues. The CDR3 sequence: CAIGPTGDQPQHF. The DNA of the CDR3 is TGTGCCATCGGCCCAACAGGGGATCAGCCCCAGCATTTT.

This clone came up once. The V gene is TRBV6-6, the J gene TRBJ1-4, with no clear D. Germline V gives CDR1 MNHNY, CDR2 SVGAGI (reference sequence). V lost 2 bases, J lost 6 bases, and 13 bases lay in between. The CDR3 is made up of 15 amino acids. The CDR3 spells CASSYRDPRDEKLFF. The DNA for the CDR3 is TGTGCCAGCAGTTACCGAGACCCACGGGATGAAAAACTGTTTTTT.

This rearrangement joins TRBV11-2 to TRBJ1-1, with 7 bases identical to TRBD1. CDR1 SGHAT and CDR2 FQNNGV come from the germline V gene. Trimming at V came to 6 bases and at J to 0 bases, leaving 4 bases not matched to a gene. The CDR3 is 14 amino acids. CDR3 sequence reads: CASSRGTVNTEAFF. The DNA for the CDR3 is TGTGCCAGCAGTAGGGGGACAGTGAACACTGAAGCTTTCTTT. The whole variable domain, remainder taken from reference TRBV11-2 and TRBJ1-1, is EAGVAQSPRYKIIEKRQSVAFWCNPISGHATLYWYQQILGQGPKLLIQFQNNGVVDDSQLPKDRFSAERLKGVDSTLKIQPAKLEDSAVYLCASSRGTVNTEAFFGQGTRLTVV.

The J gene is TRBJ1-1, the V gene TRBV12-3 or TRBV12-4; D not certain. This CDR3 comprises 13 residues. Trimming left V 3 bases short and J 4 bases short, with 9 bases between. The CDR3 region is CASSFAGFTEAFF. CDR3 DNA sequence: TGTGCCAGCAGTTTTGCGGGATTCACTGAAGCTTTCTTT.

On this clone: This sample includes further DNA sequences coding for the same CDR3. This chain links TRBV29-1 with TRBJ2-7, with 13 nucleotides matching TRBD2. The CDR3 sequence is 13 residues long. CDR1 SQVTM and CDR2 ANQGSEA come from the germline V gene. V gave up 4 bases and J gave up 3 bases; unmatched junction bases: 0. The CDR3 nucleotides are TGCAGCGTTGGGACTAGCGGGAGCTACGAGCAGTACTTC. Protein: CSVGTSGSYEQYF.

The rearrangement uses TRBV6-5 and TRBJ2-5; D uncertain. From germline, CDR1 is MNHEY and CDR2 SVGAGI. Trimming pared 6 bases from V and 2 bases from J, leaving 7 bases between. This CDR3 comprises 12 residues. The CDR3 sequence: CASSAWQETQYF. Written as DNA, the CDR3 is TGTGCCAGCAGCGCGTGGCAAGAGACCCAGTACTTC.

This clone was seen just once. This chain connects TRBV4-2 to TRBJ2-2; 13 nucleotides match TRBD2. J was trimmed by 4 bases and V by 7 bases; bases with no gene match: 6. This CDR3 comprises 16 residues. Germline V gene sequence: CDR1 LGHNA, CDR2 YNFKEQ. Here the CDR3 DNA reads TGTGCCAGCAACCGACTAGCGGGAGGTATCACCGGGGAGCTGTTTTTT. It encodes CASNRLAGGITGELFF.

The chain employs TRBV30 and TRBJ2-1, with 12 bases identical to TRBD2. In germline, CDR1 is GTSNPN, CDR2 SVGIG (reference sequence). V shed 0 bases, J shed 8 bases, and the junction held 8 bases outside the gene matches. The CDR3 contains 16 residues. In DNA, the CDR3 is TGTGCCTGGAGTGTACCCGGGACTAGCGGGCAGGATGAGCAGTTCTTC. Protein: CAWSVPGTSGQDEQFF.

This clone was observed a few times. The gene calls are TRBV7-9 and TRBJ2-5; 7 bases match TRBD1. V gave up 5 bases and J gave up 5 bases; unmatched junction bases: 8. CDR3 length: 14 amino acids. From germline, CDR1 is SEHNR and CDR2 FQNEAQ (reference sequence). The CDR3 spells CASSLQGLRETQYF. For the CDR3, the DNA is TGTGCCAGCAGCCTACAGGGGTTGAGGGAGACCCAGTACTTC.

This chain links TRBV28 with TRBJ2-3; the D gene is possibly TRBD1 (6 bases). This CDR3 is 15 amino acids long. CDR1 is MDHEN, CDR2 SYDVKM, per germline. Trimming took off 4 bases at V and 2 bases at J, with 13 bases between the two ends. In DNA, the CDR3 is TGTGCCAGCAGTTCCTCAGGGGATTTCACAGATACGCAGTATTTT. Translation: CASSSSGDFTDTQYF.

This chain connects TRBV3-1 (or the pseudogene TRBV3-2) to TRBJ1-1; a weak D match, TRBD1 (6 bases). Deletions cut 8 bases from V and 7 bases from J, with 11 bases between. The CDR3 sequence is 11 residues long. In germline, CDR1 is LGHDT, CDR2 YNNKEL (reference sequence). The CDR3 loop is CASVGQFEAFF. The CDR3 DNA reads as TGTGCCAGCGTTGGACAGTTTGAAGCTTTCTTT.

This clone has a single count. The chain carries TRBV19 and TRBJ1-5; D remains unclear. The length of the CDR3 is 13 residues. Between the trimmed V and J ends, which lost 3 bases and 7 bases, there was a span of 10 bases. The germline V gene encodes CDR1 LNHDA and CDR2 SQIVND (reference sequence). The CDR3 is CASSMQRRQPQHF. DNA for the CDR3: TGTGCCAGTAGTATGCAAAGGAGACAGCCCCAGCATTTT.

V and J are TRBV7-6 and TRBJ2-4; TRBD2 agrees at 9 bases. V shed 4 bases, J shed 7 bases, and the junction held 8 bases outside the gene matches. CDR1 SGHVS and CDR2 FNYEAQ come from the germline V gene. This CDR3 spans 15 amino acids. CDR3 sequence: CASSSGLAYVNIQYF. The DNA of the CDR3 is TGTGCCAGCAGCTCTGGACTAGCGTACGTGAACATTCAGTACTTC.

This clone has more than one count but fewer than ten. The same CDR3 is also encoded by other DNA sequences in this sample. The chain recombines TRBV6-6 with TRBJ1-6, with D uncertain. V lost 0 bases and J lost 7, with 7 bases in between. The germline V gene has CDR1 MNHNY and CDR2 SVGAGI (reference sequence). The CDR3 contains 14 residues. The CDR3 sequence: CASSYSEQNSPLHF. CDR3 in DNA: TGTGCCAGCAGTTACTCGGAACAGAATTCACCCCTCCACTTT.

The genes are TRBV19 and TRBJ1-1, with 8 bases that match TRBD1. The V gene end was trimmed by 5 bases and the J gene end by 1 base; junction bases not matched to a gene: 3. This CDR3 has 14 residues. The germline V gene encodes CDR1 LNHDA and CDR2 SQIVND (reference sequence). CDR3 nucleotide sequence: TGTGCCAGTAGTCAGGACAGGGCGAACACTGAAGCTTTCTTT. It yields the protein CASSQDRANTEAFF.

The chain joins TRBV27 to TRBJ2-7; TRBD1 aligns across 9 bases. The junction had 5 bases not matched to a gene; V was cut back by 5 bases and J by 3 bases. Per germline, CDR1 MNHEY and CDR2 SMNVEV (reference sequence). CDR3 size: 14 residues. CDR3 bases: TGTGCCAGCAGTAAACCGGGACAGGGCTACGAGCAGTACTTC. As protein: CASSKPGQGYEQYF.

This chain's CDR3 is CASSTDRDYGYTF. The CDR3, as DNA: TGTGCCAGTAGTACCGACAGGGACTATGGCTACACCTTC. The V and J genes are TRBV19 and TRBJ1-2; TRBD1 aligns across 7 bases. Germline CDR1 LNHDA, CDR2 SQIVND (reference sequence). The CDR3 covers 13 residues. V trimming: 4 bases; J trimming: 3 bases; junction bases outside the gene matches: 2.